A single sample is the source of the 3 T cell receptor beta chains below, sequenced in a study of T cells after yellow fever vaccination. TCRdb re-called the 5' RACE reads with MiXCR, one entry per CDR3 protein. Of 200,000 to 250,000 distinct CDR3 sequences listed, 6.9% are singletons. The sequencing here drew on CD4+ T cells sorted from PBMCs, taken 15 days after the yellow fever booster vaccination. These receptors originate from a man aged 30 to 39 who received the YFV17D yellow fever vaccine.

At least ten counts were recorded for this clonotype. The chain combines TRBV7-3 with TRBJ2-5; 9 bases fit TRBD2. This CDR3 region has 15 residues. CDR1 SGHTA and CDR2 FQGTGA come from the germline V gene. Unmatched junction bases numbered 4, after V lost 1 base and J lost 4 bases. CDR3 sequence reads: CASSLNGGRGETQYF. In nucleotides, the CDR3 is TGTGCCAGCAGCTTAAATGGCGGGAGGGGAGAGACCCAGTACTTC.

This clonotype has a count of ten or more. The CDR3 nucleotides are TGTGCCAGCAGCTCGCCCGGGACTAGCGGGAGGGGTACGCAGTATTTT. The encoded protein is CASSSPGTSGRGTQYF. J is TRBJ2-3 and V is TRBV5-6, with TRBD2 matching over 16 bases. V lost 3 bases to trimming and J lost 8 bases; unmatched junction nucleotides: 6. The germline gives CDR1 SGHDT, CDR2 YYEEEE. The CDR3 has 16 residues.

In DNA, the CDR3 is TGTGCCAGCAGCGAGAACAGGGACAATGAGCAGTTCTTC. Its translation is CASSENRDNEQFF. The rearrangement links TRBV7-2 to TRBJ2-1; D might be TRBD1 (6 bases). The CDR3 consists of 13 residues. The V and J ends lost 5 bases and 5 bases respectively, with 10 bases between them. Germline CDR1 reads SGHTA; CDR2 reads FQGNSA.